This TCR beta chain was captured in a study of cytomegalovirus exposure and HLA in healthy donors. The CDR3 extends over 15 amino acids. The V segment lost 3 bases and the J segment 7 bases; nucleotides outside the gene matches: 11. Germline values: CDR1 SGHTA, CDR2 FQGNSA. The PCR ran on 60 Vbeta and 13 Jbeta primers. Profiled with immunoSEQ multiplex PCR; TCRdb holds only in-frame clones, not every one. The sample lists around 64,000 clones, more than 70% occurring once. The V and J genes are TRBV7-2 and TRBJ1-2; TRBD1 agrees at 7 bases. This clonotype was obtained from a man younger than 45 in good health and CMV-seropositive. The sequenced material came from PBMCs. The DNA for the CDR3 is TGTGCCAGCAGCTTTGGTCAGGGGGAAACTTGTGGCTACACCTTC. This translates into CASSFGQGETCGYTF.